This TCR beta chain was observed in a study of tumor-infiltrating lymphocytes in primary liver carcinoma. Comments on this clonotype: Its specificity is unknown. One junction end disagrees with the germline gene, perhaps due to a read error.

Synthesis of TCR beta cDNA was carried out from approximately 470 ng total RNA with a constant-region primer. ARM-PCR was slightly modified, and three nested multiplex PCR rounds with it gave rise to the TCR beta libraries. The study ran its first two PCR rounds for around 10 cycles each, using TRBV1-TRBV30 forward primers and a C-beta reverse primer. In TCRdb, the multiplex PCR reads were re-called with MiXCR into one record per CDR3 protein. The sample records 80,000 or so distinct CDR3 sequences, about 70% being singletons. This CDR3 contains 13 residues. Germline V gene lookup returns CDR1 MNHNS and CDR2 SASEGT. Study observations and caveats: Tumors reached a significantly greater top-250-clone fraction than blood did (p = 0.039).

Each 20-30 mg portion of unsorted bulk tissue served as the source for co-extraction of RNA and DNA. Uniformly, tumor samples exhibited a viable tumor cell fraction exceeding 90%. The V and J genes are TRBV6-1 and TRBJ2-2, with D maybe TRBD2 (5 bases). Sequencing was carried out using liver tumor tissue from sampling region 4. Indicated subset: tumor region T4, right-lateral pole. This clonotype was sampled from a woman in her sixties with primary liver carcinoma and hepatitis B virus infection. CDR3 sequence reads: CASELVGPGELFF. The CDR3 DNA follows: TGTGCCAGCGAACTAGTTGGTCCCGGGGAGCTGTTCTTT.